This T cell receptor beta chain was identified in a study of CD8 T cells in Susac syndrome. Worth noting for this clonotype: Its cognate antigen is unknown.

Random hexamers were used to reverse transcribe an amount of about 0.45 to 1 ug RNA. TCRdb analysed the immunoSEQ multiplex PCR reads with MiXCR anew, one entry per CDR3 protein. The sample contains 60,000 to 75,000 distinct CDR3 sequences, 95% of which appear only once. V shed 2 bases, J shed 2 bases, and the junction held 4 bases outside the gene matches. CDR3 length equals 15 residues. Germline V gene sequence: CDR1 GTSNPN, CDR2 SVGIG (reference sequence). Study-wide results and limits: Acknowledgment was made by the study that its TCR sequencing and HLA analysis involved a relatively small number of individuals.

The specimen was CD8+ T cells from PBMCs. The chain joins TRBV30 to TRBJ2-5; 11 positions agree with TRBD2. The source is a human donor in good health. The CDR3: CAWSQGLAAQETQYF. As DNA, the CDR3 is TGTGCCTGGAGTCAGGGACTAGCGGCTCAAGAGACCCAGTACTTC. The whole variable domain, filled in from reference TRBV30 and TRBJ2-5, reads SQTIHQWPATLVQPVGSPLSLECTVEGTSNPNLYWYRQAAGRGLQLLFYSVGIGQISSEVPQNLSASRPQDRQFILSSKKLLLSDSGFYLCAWSQGLAAQETQYFGPGTRLLVL.